This TCR beta chain was documented in a study of blood T cell repertoires in COVID-19. Looking at the study overall: From T cells, B-cell-depleted T cells, or PBMCs came the material, which was cDNA or gDNA.

The V and J ends lost 9 bases and 0 bases respectively, with 11 bases between them. This CDR3 comprises 13 residues. Per germline, CDR1 LNHDA and CDR2 SQIVND (reference sequence). In the original workflow: Reference gene primer amplification gave estimated nucleated cell counts. Assay used: immunoSEQ multiplex PCR; TCRdb lists only in-frame clones, some missing. The V and J calls and clone size were taken over from that table, and D and trimming were inferred from the DNA. The repertoire holds 500,000 or so clones, with around 90% as singletons. Participants spanned ages roughly 18 to 95 years and resided in 20 to 30 US areas. Membership in each cohort depended on participant-reported clinical history.

Sequenced: PBMCs or T cells enriched from blood (not recorded which). The sequence was obtained from a woman aged 18-35 years who had recovered from COVID-19. The chain employs TRBV19 and TRBJ1-1; no clear D gene. CDR3 coding DNA: TGTGCCAGCGTCAACTCACTGAACACTGAAGCTTTCTTT. Its translation: CASVNSLNTEAFF.